Listed here are 11 T cell receptor beta chains from one sample, sequenced in a study of post-analysis software for immune sequencing data. No antigen is known for these receptors. Unique molecular identifiers tagged the TCR beta cDNA libraries. TCRdb redid the calling of the PCR reads with MiXCR, one entry per CDR3 protein. The table has more than 500,000 distinct CDR3 sequences, around 31% seen once. General study points: Patients carried several TRBV segments more frequently than controls did, and TRBV5-6, TRBV5-1 and TRBV20-1 were among them.

Sequenced: blood. Source of these receptors: a girl younger than 18 with multiple sclerosis.

V is TRBV12-3 or TRBV12-4 and J is TRBJ1-3; 7 bases map to TRBD1. Unmatched junction bases numbered 15, after V lost 6 bases and J lost 1 base. The CDR3 consists of 18 residues. The CDR3 protein is CASSRSAPQGSSGNTIYF. The CDR3 DNA follows: TGTGCCAGCAGCCGGTCCGCCCCACAGGGGTCTTCTGGAAACACCATATATTTT.

The rearrangement joins TRBV5-1 to TRBJ2-6; D unclear. V was cut by 5 bases and J by 0 bases, with 6 bases left in between. The CDR3 runs 14 residues. The germline CDR1 and CDR2 sequences are SGHRS and YFSETQ. Here the CDR3 DNA reads TGCGCCAGCAGTCCTGTCTCTGGGGCCAACGTCCTGACTTTC. Protein: CASSPVSGANVLTF.

The chain has TRBV29-1 and TRBJ2-2; 7 bases match TRBD1. The CDR3 consists of 15 residues. V dropped 6 bases and J dropped 3; count of bases not matched to a gene: 10. Germline CDR1 is SQVTM and CDR2 is ANQGSEA. The CDR3 DNA follows: TGCAGCGTGACCGACAGGGTTAGGGACACCGGGGAGCTGTTTTTT. Translation gives CSVTDRVRDTGELFF.

CDR3 sequence: CASSLGQTIYGYTF. Here the CDR3 DNA reads TGCGCCAGCAGCTTGGGGCAGACGATCTATGGCTACACCTTC. This rearrangement joins TRBV5-1 to TRBJ1-2; no clear D gene. Per germline, CDR1 SGHRS and CDR2 YFSETQ. The ends were cut back, 0 bases at V and 4 bases at J, with 10 bases in the middle. This CDR3 has 14 residues.

The chain couples TRBV10-3 to TRBJ2-7; D is unclear. The CDR3 spans 11 residues. V lost 3 bases and J lost 4, with 4 bases in between. The V gene's germline CDR1 is ENHRY and CDR2 SYGVKD. CDR3 nucleotide sequence: TGTGCCATCAGTGACCAGTACGAGCAGTACTTC. Its protein product is CAISDQYEQYF.

The chain couples TRBV12-3 or TRBV12-4 to TRBJ2-3, with 8 nucleotides matching TRBD1. J was trimmed by 6 bases and V by 6 bases; bases with no gene match: 8. The length of the CDR3 is 14 residues. CDR3 DNA sequence: TGTGCCAGCAGGCGGGACAGGACCGATGATACGCAGTATTTT. Its translation is CASRRDRTDDTQYF.

This clonotype showed up many times. This chain connects TRBV20-1 to TRBJ2-3; the match to TRBD1 covers 7 bases. The CDR3 runs to 16 residues. V shed 2 bases and J 2 bases; nucleotides not matched to a gene: 10. Germline assignment: CDR1 DFQATT and CDR2 SNEGSKA (reference sequence). CDR3 sequence: CSARSPGQRFTDTQYF. The CDR3 nucleotides are TGCAGTGCTAGAAGTCCGGGACAGCGATTCACAGATACGCAGTATTTT.

The table lists this clonotype with a few counts. The J gene is TRBJ1-2, the V gene TRBV20-1, with D unresolved. V was cut by 3 bases and J by 6 bases, with 8 bases left in between. The CDR3 loop spans 11 amino acids. CDR1 and CDR2 (germline): DFQATT, SNEGSKA (reference sequence). The CDR3 loop is CSASIPNGYTF. CDR3 bases: TGCAGTGCTAGTATACCGAATGGCTACACCTTC.

The chain carries TRBV4-1 and TRBJ2-4, with a possible D match to TRBD2 (5 bases). V was clipped by 2 bases and J by 0 bases, with 8 bases between them. Germline CDR1 reads MGHRA; CDR2 reads YSYEKL. This CDR3 has 15 amino acids. CDR3 sequence (DNA): TGCGCCAGCAGCCAACTTGGACTAGCCAAAAACATTCAGTACTTC. This encodes CASSQLGLAKNIQYF.

Only a few counts were recorded for this clonotype. The rearrangement uses TRBV10-2 and TRBJ2-5, with D perhaps TRBD1 (6 bases). This CDR3 spans 15 amino acids. Germline V gene sequence: CDR1 WSHSY, CDR2 SAAADI. With 4 bases removed from V and 5 bases from J, the gap between germline ends came to 17 bases. The CDR3 sequence is CASSVNSGTRETQYF. DNA for the CDR3: TGCGCCAGCAGTGTGAATTCCGGGACACGGGAGACCCAGTACTTC.

This clonotype has a count of ten or more. The chain uses TRBV29-1 and TRBJ2-5, with TRBD2 matching 10 bases. This CDR3 is built from 16 residues. J lost 0 bases, V lost 4 bases, and 8 bases had no gene match. CDR1 SQVTM and CDR2 ANQGSEA come from the germline V gene. The CDR3 bases are TGCAGCGTTGGCTGGCTAGCGGGGGAGTACCAAGAGACCCAGTACTTC. Translated, it gives CSVGWLAGEYQETQYF.